These T cell receptor beta chains were read from a single sample in a study of T cell changes during pregnancy in multiple sclerosis. TCRdb keeps only in-frame clones here, not all; method: immunoSEQ multiplex PCR. The sample shows about 15,000 clones, 65% to 90% of them seen only once. The specimen comprised CD8+ T cells from peripheral blood mononuclear cells, sampled after pregnancy. The receptors derive from a female donor in good health, enrolled as a control in a pregnancy study. CDR3s include the opening cysteine and the closing phenylalanine or tryptophan. A D gene is named only where the DNA matches it firmly. Not every row has a clone size; where given, it reads once, few, many or a size class.

abundance	v_gene	j_gene	d_gene	CDR3nt	CDR3aa
-	TRBV19	TRBJ2-3	TRBD1	TGTGCCAGTAGTATCGACAGGGGGCGAAGCACAGATACGCAGTATTTT	CASSIDRGRSTDTQYF
-	TRBV5-8	TRBJ1-2	-	TGTGCCAGCAGCTTGTATAATACTAACTATGGCTACACCTTC	CASSLYNTNYGYTF
-	TRBV5-4	TRBJ2-4	-	TGTGCCAGCAGCTTGCGCAGTACCAAAAACATTCAGTACTTC	CASSLRSTKNIQYF
-	TRBV5-1	TRBJ2-5	TRBD2	TGCGCCAGCAGCTTGCGGGGGGTAAAAGAGACCCAGTACTTC	CASSLRGVKETQYF
-	TRBV6-5	TRBJ1-2	TRBD1	TGTGCCAGCACTCAGGGGGATGGCTACACCTTC	CASTQGDGYTF
-	TRBV19	TRBJ1-6	-	TGTGCCAGTAGTATGAAGAGCTCCTATAATTCACCCCTCCACTTT	CASSMKSSYNSPLHF
-	TRBV7-2	TRBJ2-3	-	TGTGCCAGCAGCTTAAGAGGTAGCGGAGACCCCACTAATACGCAGTATTTT	CASSLRGSGDPTNTQYF
many	TRBV5-1	TRBJ1-1	-	TGCGCCAGCGCGCCGGGGGGCTACACTGAAGCTTTCTTT	CASAPGGYTEAFF
-	TRBV7-9	TRBJ2-7	TRBD2	TGCGCCAGCAGCTCTCAAGCGGGGGAATACGAGCAGTACTTC	CASSSQAGEYEQYF
-	TRBV5-1	TRBJ2-7	-	TGCGCCAGCAGACCGGGGAGGACGGGGGCCTACGAGCAGTACTTC	CASRPGRTGAYEQYF
-	TRBV27	TRBJ1-2	TRBD1	TGTGCCAGCAGCGCTCAGACAGGGAGCATTTACTATGGCTACACCTTC	CASSAQTGSIYYGYTF
-	TRBV27	TRBJ1-3	-	TGTGCCAGCAGTTTGGGAGTCAACTCTGGAAACACCATATATTTT	CASSLGVNSGNTIYF
-	TRBV6-1	TRBJ1-5	-	TGTGCCAGCAGTCCCCAGGGAAGCAATCAGCCCCAGCATTTT	CASSPQGSNQPQHF
many	TRBV6-1	TRBJ1-1	TRBD1	TGTGCCAGCAGTGAAGCCCCGACAGGGGGAACTGAAGCTTTCTTT	CASSEAPTGGTEAFF
-	TRBV19	TRBJ1-6	TRBD1	TGTGCCAGCACCCGGACAGGGAGTAATTCACCCCTCCACTTT	CASTRTGSNSPLHF
-	TRBV18	TRBJ1-2	TRBD1	TGTGCCAGCTCACCATCCCCGGACAGGGAATACTATGGCTACACCTTC	CASSPSPDREYYGYTF
-	TRBV15	TRBJ2-7	TRBD1	TGTGCCACCAGCCCACCTCGGGACAGCTCCTACGAGCAGTACTTC	CATSPPRDSSYEQYF
-	TRBV28	TRBJ2-7	TRBD2	TGTGCCAGCAGTTTTGAACTAGCGGGATCTTACGAGCAGTACTTC	CASSFELAGSYEQYF
-	TRBV10-3	TRBJ1-2	-	TGTGCCATCAGTGAGTCTGCAGGGTATGGCTACACCTTC	CAISESAGYGYTF
-	TRBV7-3	TRBJ2-5	-	TGTGCCAGCAGCTTATATTCCCTCCAAGAGACCCAGTACTTC	CASSLYSLQETQYF
-	TRBV9	TRBJ2-1	TRBD2	TGTGCCAGCAGCCCCTCGGCGGCTAGCGGGATTAGCTCCTACAATGAGCAGTTCTTC	CASSPSAASGISSYNEQFF
-	TRBV28	TRBJ2-7	-	TGTGCCACTCGTCTGGGCAGATCGCGCGAGCAGTACTTC	CATRLGRSREQYF
-	TRBV4-2	TRBJ2-1	TRBD1	TGTGCCAGCAGCCAAGGGACAGGGGAGGGCAATGAGCAGTTCTTC	CASSQGTGEGNEQFF
-	TRBV14	TRBJ1-3	TRBD1	TGTGCCAGCAGCCCTTACTTCCGGGACAGGGGGTCTGGAAACACCATATATTTT	CASSPYFRDRGSGNTIYF
-	TRBV30	TRBJ1-2	TRBD1	TGTGCCTGGAGTGGGGGACAGGGGGCTGGTGGCTACACCTTC	CAWSGGQGAGGYTF
many	TRBV7-6	TRBJ2-1	TRBD2	TGTGCCAGCAGCTTAGGAAAGGGCGGGGGGCACTACAATGAGCAGTTCTTC	CASSLGKGGGHYNEQFF
-	TRBV10-3	TRBJ2-1	TRBD2	TGTGCCATCACTGGGACTAGCACCAAGGAGCAGTTCTTC	CAITGTSTKEQFF
few	TRBV2	TRBJ1-6	-	TGTGCCAGCAGTCGGACACGGTTGGATTCACCCCTCCACTTT	CASSRTRLDSPLHF
-	TRBV6-5	TRBJ2-1	-	TGTGCCAGCAGTTACGAGGGACACTACAATGAGCAGTTCTTC	CASSYEGHYNEQFF